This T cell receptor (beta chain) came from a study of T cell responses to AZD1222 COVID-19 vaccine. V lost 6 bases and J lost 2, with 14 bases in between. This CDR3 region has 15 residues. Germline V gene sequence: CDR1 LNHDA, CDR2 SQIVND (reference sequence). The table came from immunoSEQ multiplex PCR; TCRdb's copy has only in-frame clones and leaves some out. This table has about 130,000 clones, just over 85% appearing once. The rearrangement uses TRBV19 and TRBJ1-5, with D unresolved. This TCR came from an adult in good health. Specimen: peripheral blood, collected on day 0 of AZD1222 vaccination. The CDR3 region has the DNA TGTGCCAGTAGGAACGGTCCTCCTGGCAATCAGCCCCAGCATTTT. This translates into CASRNGPPGNQPQHF.